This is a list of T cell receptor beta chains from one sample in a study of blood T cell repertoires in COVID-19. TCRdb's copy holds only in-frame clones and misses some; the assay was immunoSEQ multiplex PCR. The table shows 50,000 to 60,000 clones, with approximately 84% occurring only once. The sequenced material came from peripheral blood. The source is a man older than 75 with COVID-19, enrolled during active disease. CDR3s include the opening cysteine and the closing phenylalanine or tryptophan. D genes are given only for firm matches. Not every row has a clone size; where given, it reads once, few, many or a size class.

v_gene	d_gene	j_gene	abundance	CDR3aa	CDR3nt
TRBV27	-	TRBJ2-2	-	CASSWVGGLEDGELFF	TGTGCCAGCAGTTGGGTGGGAGGTTTGGAGGACGGGGAGCTGTTTTTT
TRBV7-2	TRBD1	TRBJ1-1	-	CASSLAPPGQGAGEAFF	TGTGCCAGCAGCTTAGCCCCCCCGGGACAGGGGGCTGGTGAAGCTTTCTTT
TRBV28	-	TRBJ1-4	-	CASSWARTSATNEKLFF	TGTGCCAGCAGTTGGGCCCGGACAAGTGCAACTAATGAAAAACTGTTTTTT
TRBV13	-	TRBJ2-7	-	CASSQRGTLTYEQYF	TGTGCCAGCAGCCAGAGGGGGACCCTAACCTACGAGCAGTACTTC
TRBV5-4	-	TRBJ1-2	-	CASSDDRFLNYGYTF	TGTGCCAGCAGCGACGACAGGTTTCTTAACTATGGCTACACCTTC
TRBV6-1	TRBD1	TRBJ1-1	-	CASSEGGQGGTEAFF	TGTGCCAGCAGTGAAGGAGGACAGGGGGGGACTGAAGCTTTCTTT
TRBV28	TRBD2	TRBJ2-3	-	CASSFFRGGGTTDTQYF	TGTGCCAGCAGTTTTTTCCGCGGCGGGGGGACCACAGATACGCAGTATTTT
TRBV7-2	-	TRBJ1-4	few	CASSLRGGEKLFF	TGTGCCAGCAGCTTACGAGGGGGTGAAAAACTGTTTTTT
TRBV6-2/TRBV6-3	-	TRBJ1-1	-	CASSYSVLDGRGTEAFF	TGTGCCAGCAGTTACTCTGTCTTGGACGGGAGAGGAACTGAAGCTTTCTTT
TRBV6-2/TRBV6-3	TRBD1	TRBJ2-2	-	CASSRTGGDTGELFF	TGTGCCAGCAGTAGGACAGGGGGAGACACCGGGGAGCTGTTTTTT
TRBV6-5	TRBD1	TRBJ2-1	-	CASSYSSDRGDEQFF	TGTGCCAGCAGTTACTCTAGCGACAGGGGCGATGAGCAGTTCTTC
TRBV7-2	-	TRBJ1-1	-	CASSREGDTEAFF	TGTGCCAGCAGTCGCGAGGGAGACACTGAAGCTTTCTTT
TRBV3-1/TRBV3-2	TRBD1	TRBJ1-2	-	CASSHGTGNGYTF	TGTGCCAGCAGCCACGGGACAGGAAATGGCTACACCTTC
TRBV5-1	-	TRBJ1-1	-	CASSLEAVNTEAFF	TGCGCCAGCAGCTTGGAGGCGGTGAACACTGAAGCTTTCTTT
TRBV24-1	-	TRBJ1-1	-	CATSDPRGSPEAFF	TGTGCCACCAGTGATCCCAGGGGTTCGCCTGAAGCTTTCTTT
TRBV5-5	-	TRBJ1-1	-	CASSLAAAGGTEAFF	TGTGCCAGCAGCTTGGCTGCGGCGGGGGGCACTGAAGCTTTCTTT
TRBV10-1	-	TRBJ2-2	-	CASSGDTGELFF	TGCGCCAGCAGCGGAGACACCGGGGAGCTGTTTTTT
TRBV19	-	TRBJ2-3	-	CASSIERADTQYF	TGTGCCAGTAGTATAGAACGGGCAGATACGCAGTATTTT
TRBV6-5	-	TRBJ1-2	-	CACTRGGRSPYGYTF	TGTGCCTGTACCCGCGGGGGCAGGTCTCCCTATGGCTACACCTTC
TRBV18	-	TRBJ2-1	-	CASSPPGPSSVYEQFF	TGTGCCAGCTCACCACCGGGGCCCTCCAGCGTTTATGAGCAGTTCTTC